Listed here are 23 T cell receptor beta chains from one sample, sequenced in a study of regulatory T cells in long-lasting Graves disease. The authors built TCR beta libraries using iRepertoire HTBI primers and Arm-PCR of CDR3 regions. TCRdb passed the multiplex PCR reads through MiXCR, listing each CDR3 protein once. The table includes 550,000 or so distinct CDR3 sequences, around 12% detected once. Time point described: newly diagnosed GD, antithyroid drugs for less than 3 months. Generation of the TCR library employed RNA extracted from PBMCs. In addition, the sample was reused for a study of T cells in Graves' hyperthyroidism and ophthalmopathy.

This material consisted of peripheral blood mononuclear cells (PBMCs), taken at new diagnosis, from a patient treated with antithyroid drugs. The receptors were gathered from a woman aged 25 to 39 with Graves disease.

The V gene is TRBV29-1, the J gene TRBJ2-1; a weak D match, TRBD2 (5 bases). CDR3 length: 13 amino acids. The V gene's germline CDR1 is SQVTM and CDR2 ANQGSEA. Deletions cut 4 bases from V and 9 bases from J, with 16 bases between. The CDR3 coding sequence is TGCAGCGTTGCGATAAGGGCGGGCGGTGAGCAGTTCTTC. Its protein is CSVAIRAGGEQFF.

Ten or more counts support this clonotype. The chain uses TRBV5-8 and TRBJ1-5; unclear D gene. The germline V and J ends were trimmed by 1 base and 3 bases, with 14 bases remaining between them. Germline V gene data show CDR1 as SGHTS and CDR2 as YDEGEE. This CDR3 has 16 residues. The DNA of the CDR3 is TGTGCCAGCAGCTTGTGGTCCCGGGCCCCCAATCAGCCCCAGCATTTT. Protein sequence: CASSLWSRAPNQPQHF.

The sample holds many counts of this clonotype. The CDR3 sequence is CASTVWAGTGMNTEAFF. The CDR3 region has the DNA TGTGCCAGCACCGTTTGGGCCGGGACGGGGATGAACACTGAAGCTTTCTTT. The chain has TRBV28 and TRBJ1-1; D may be TRBD1 (5 bases). Germline V lookup: CDR1 MDHEN, CDR2 SYDVKM. There are 17 residues in the CDR3. The V and J ends lost 7 bases and 0 bases respectively, with 21 bases between them.

Many counts were recorded for this clonotype. The chain combines TRBV2 with TRBJ2-1; 9 bases map to TRBD2. Trimming at V came to 4 bases and at J to 5 bases, leaving 12 bases not matched to a gene. The CDR3 sequence is 17 residues long. Germline-derived CDR1 and CDR2 are SNHLY and FYNNEI. CDR3 protein: CASSVLRPGTSNNEQFF. The CDR3 region has the DNA TGTGCCAGCAGTGTTTTGAGGCCCGGGACTAGCAACAATGAGCAGTTCTTC.

This clonotype was counted at least ten times. The CDR3 reads CASSLATLNGEQFF. The CDR3 DNA sequence: TGTGCCAGCAGTTTAGCGACGCTGAACGGTGAGCAGTTCTTC. The rearrangement links TRBV12-3 or TRBV12-4 to TRBJ2-1; no firm D call. This CDR3 is 14 amino acids long. The V gene lost 0 bases and the J gene lost 9 bases, with 12 bases spanning the gap.

This clonotype was detected many times. This CDR3 is CSAAPHSYNEQFF. The CDR3 DNA follows: TGCAGTGCCGCCCCCCACTCCTACAATGAGCAGTTCTTC. This chain joins TRBV20-1 and TRBJ2-1; D ambiguous. There are 13 residues in the CDR3. Trimming took off 6 bases at V and 0 bases at J, with 9 bases between the two ends. The germline V gene encodes CDR1 DFQATT and CDR2 SNEGSKA (reference sequence).

CDR3 amino acids: CASSMALAVGGSTDTQYF. The DNA for the CDR3 is TGTGCCAGTAGTATGGCCCTAGCGGTTGGGGGTAGCACAGATACGCAGTATTTT. The chain has TRBV19 and TRBJ2-3, with 7 bases aligning to TRBD2. From germline, CDR1 is LNHDA and CDR2 SQIVND (reference sequence). CDR3 length equals 18 residues. The V gene end was trimmed by 3 bases and the J gene end by 0 bases; junction bases not matched to a gene: 12. The full variable domain, its missing parts supplied by reference TRBV19 and TRBJ2-3, is DGGITQSPKYLFRKEGQNVTLSCEQNLNHDAMYWYRQDPGQGLRLIYYSQIVNDFQKGDIAEGYSVSREKKESFPLTVTSAQKNPTAFYLCASSMALAVGGSTDTQYFGPGTRLTVL.

This clonotype was counted at least ten times. This chain links TRBV11-2 with TRBJ2-3; possibly TRBD2 for D (5 bases). The germline V gene has CDR1 SGHAT and CDR2 FQNNGV. V lost 2 bases, J lost 9 bases, and 9 bases lay in between. CDR3 length equals 12 residues. The CDR3 bases are TGTGCCAGCAGCTTAATCGAGGGAACGCAGTATTTT. Translating it yields CASSLIEGTQYF.

Concerning this clonotype itself: Given a much more abundant clone one base away, this may be a read error. The CDR3 DNA reads as TGTGCCAGCAGTTTAAACAGGGAACTCTATAATTCACCCCTCCACTTT. Translating gives CASSLNRELYNSPLHF. The chain carries TRBV12-3 or TRBV12-4 and TRBJ1-6; D perhaps matches TRBD1 (6 bases). The length of the CDR3 is 16 residues. V was pared by 2 bases and J by 3 bases, with 11 bases between.

CDR3 protein: CAWTRDRRNQPQHF. CDR3 DNA sequence: TGTGCCTGGACCCGGGACAGGAGGAATCAGCCCCAGCATTTT. This chain joins TRBV9 and TRBJ1-5, with TRBD1 matching over 8 bases. The CDR3 extends over 14 amino acids. The germline V gene encodes CDR1 SGDLS and CDR2 YYNGEE. V shed 10 bases and J 4 bases; nucleotides not matched to a gene: 10.

This rearrangement joins TRBV28 to TRBJ1-4, with 7 positions matching TRBD1. The length of the CDR3 is 15 residues. V lost 5 bases to trimming and J lost 0 bases; unmatched junction nucleotides: 3. Germline loops: CDR1 MDHEN, CDR2 SYDVKM. This chain's CDR3 is CASSPGQSTNEKLFF. CDR3 nucleotides: TGTGCCAGCAGTCCGGGACAGTCAACTAATGAAAAACTGTTTTTT.

This chain joins TRBV7-2 and TRBJ2-7; D unresolved. Germline V gene data show CDR1 as SGHTA and CDR2 as FQGNSA. V was pared by 5 bases and J by 7 bases, with 15 bases between. The CDR3 has 13 residues. CDR3 loop: CASSTILLGEQYF. CDR3 bases: TGTGCCAGCAGCACCATACTGTTGGGGGAGCAGTACTTC.

This clonotype occurred many times. V usage is TRBV6-2 or TRBV6-3 and J usage is TRBJ2-1; 8 bases are a match to TRBD2. Germline lookup yields CDR1 MNHEY and CDR2 SVGEGT. Trimming removed 8 bases from V and 4 bases from J; junction bases left unmatched: 16. The CDR3 loop spans 17 amino acids. CDR3: CASSGRGGRLGYNEQFF. The CDR3 DNA reads TGTGCCAGCTCGGGTCGGGGCGGGAGGTTAGGGTACAATGAGCAGTTCTTC.

This clonotype has at least ten counts. CDR3 bases: TGTGCCAGCAGCTTGTGGGGCGGAAGGGGCAATGAGCAGTTCTTC. It yields the protein CASSLWGGRGNEQFF. The V gene is TRBV11-2, the J gene TRBJ2-1; D may be TRBD1 (5 bases). This CDR3 spans 15 amino acids. Germline loops: CDR1 SGHAT, CDR2 FQNNGV. Deletions cut 3 bases from V and 6 bases from J, with 15 bases between.

A few counts support this clonotype. The chain employs TRBV19 and TRBJ2-4, with 14 bases identical to TRBD2. V trimming: 8 bases; J trimming: 8 bases; junction bases outside the gene matches: 20. The CDR3 loop spans 19 amino acids. Germline assignment: CDR1 LNHDA and CDR2 SQIVND (reference sequence). CDR3 sequence reads: CASSSAGLAGAWALDIQYF. Written as DNA, the CDR3 is TGTGCCAGTTCTTCAGCGGGACTAGCGGGAGCATGGGCCCTTGACATTCAGTACTTC.

V is TRBV2 and J is TRBJ2-2; D not resolved. The CDR3 spans 12 residues. CDR1 is SNHLY and CDR2 is FYNNEI in the germline V gene. Deletions cut 7 bases from V and 7 bases from J, with 10 bases between. In nucleotides, the CDR3 is TGTGCCAGCACCCAGTCGAGCGGGGAGCTGTTTTTT. Amino acid sequence: CASTQSSGELFF.

This clonotype was seen ten or more times. The V call is TRBV12-3 or TRBV12-4, the J call TRBJ2-1, with D possibly being TRBD1 (6 bases). CDR3 length: 16 residues. The V end was cut by 3 bases, the J end by 3 bases, with 15 bases between. The CDR3 sequence: CASSFSVQGYYNEQFF. The CDR3 DNA sequence: TGTGCCAGCAGTTTTTCCGTGCAGGGGTACTACAATGAGCAGTTCTTC.

This clonotype was seen many times. The genes are TRBV30 and TRBJ2-2; perhaps TRBD2 as D (5 bases). The CDR3 covers 12 residues. CDR1 GTSNPN and CDR2 SVGIG come from the germline V gene (reference sequence). V lost 2 bases to trimming and J lost 5 bases, with 6 bases between them. The CDR3 coding sequence is TGTGCCTGGAGTTCGGGGACCGGGGAGCTGTTTTTT. This encodes CAWSSGTGELFF.

This clonotype was recorded many times. This chain links TRBV6-5 with TRBJ2-7, with 9 bases matching TRBD1. After removal of 0 bases from V and 4 bases from J, the junction contained 4 bases not matched to a gene. This CDR3 has 15 amino acids. Looked up from germline, CDR1 is MNHEY and CDR2 is SVGAGI. DNA of the CDR3: TGTGCCAGCAGTTACTCGACAGGGGGAGGTTACGAGCAGTACTTC. Its translation is CASSYSTGGGYEQYF.

About this clonotype: The missing conserved phenylalanine or tryptophan at the end of this CDR3 makes a read error likely. No DNA is shown, since the ends of the CDR3 on it are uncertain; the CDR3 is the one TCRdb lists. This chain joins TRBV11-2 and TRBJ2-7; whether TRBD2, the table's D call, matches the DNA was not checked. Germline CDR1 SGHAT, CDR2 FQNNGV. The CDR3 comprises 15 residues, both ends counted. This CDR3 is CASSSISGGTYERYI.

Many counts were recorded for this clonotype. The chain combines TRBV7-9 with TRBJ1-6, with D unresolved. With 2 bases removed from V and 14 bases from J, the gap between germline ends came to 13 bases. The CDR3 is 13 residues long. The germline gives CDR1 SEHNR, CDR2 FQNEAQ (reference sequence). CDR3 in amino acids: CASSLSQTLTLHF. The CDR3 DNA is TGTGCCAGCAGCTTATCACAGACCCTCACCCTCCACTTT.

The sample holds many counts of this clonotype. CDR3 protein: CASSYRRDSNQPQHF. CDR3 nucleotides: TGTGCCAGCAGTTACAGGAGGGATAGCAATCAGCCCCAGCATTTT. This chain links TRBV6-5 with TRBJ1-5; D remains ambiguous. There are 15 residues in the CDR3. Germline V gene lookup returns CDR1 MNHEY and CDR2 SVGAGI. V was trimmed by 2 bases and J by 0 bases, leaving 8 bases between them.

This clonotype was picked up a small number of times. The chain has TRBV27 and TRBJ1-5; 7 bases are shared with TRBD1. Losses at the gene ends were 4 bases for V and 4 bases for J; bases not matched to a gene: 7. The CDR3 is 15 amino acids. The V gene's germline CDR1 is MNHEY and CDR2 SMNVEV (reference sequence). The CDR3 spells CASSSLTGTNQPQHF. In DNA, the CDR3 is TGTGCCAGCAGTTCCCTGACAGGGACTAATCAGCCCCAGCATTTT.